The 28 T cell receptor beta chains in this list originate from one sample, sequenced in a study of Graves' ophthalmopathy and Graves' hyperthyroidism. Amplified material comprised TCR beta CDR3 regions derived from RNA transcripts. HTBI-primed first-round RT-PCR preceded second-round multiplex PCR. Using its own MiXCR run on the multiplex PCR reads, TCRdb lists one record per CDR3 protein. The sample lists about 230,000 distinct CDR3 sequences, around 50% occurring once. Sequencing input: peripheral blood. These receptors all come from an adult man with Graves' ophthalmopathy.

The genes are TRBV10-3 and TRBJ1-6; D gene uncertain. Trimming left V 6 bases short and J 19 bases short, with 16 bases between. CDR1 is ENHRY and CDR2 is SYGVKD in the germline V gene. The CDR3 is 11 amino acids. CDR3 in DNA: TGTGCCATCAGGGAGGAACGCAAGAAGCACTTT. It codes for CAIREERKKHF.

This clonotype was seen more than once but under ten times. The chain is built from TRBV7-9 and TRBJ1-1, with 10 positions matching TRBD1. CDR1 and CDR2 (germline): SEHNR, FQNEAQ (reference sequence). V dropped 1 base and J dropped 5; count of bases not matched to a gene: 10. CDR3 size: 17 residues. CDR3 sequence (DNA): TGTGCCAGCAGCTTAGGGGGGACAGGGGTGGGTAGGACTGAAGCTTTCTTT. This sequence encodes CASSLGGTGVGRTEAFF.

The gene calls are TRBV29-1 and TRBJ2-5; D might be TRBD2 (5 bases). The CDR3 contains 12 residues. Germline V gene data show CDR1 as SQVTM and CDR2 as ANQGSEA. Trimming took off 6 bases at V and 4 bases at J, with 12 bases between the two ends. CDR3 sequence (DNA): TGCAGCGTCGAACCAGGAGGAGAGACCCAGTACTTC. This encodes CSVEPGGETQYF.

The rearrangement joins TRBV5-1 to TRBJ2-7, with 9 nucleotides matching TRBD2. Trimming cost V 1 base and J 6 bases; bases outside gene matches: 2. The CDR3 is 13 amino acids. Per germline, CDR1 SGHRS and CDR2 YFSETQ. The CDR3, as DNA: TGCGCCAGCAGCTTGCCTAGCGGGACCGAGCAGTACTTC. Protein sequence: CASSLPSGTEQYF.

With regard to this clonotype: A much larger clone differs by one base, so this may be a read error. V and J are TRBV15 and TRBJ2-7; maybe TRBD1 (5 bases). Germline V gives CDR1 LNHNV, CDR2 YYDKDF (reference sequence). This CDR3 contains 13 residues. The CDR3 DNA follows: TGTGCCACCAGCATCGGCAGGGTCGACGAGCGGTACTTC. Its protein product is CATSIGRVDERYF.

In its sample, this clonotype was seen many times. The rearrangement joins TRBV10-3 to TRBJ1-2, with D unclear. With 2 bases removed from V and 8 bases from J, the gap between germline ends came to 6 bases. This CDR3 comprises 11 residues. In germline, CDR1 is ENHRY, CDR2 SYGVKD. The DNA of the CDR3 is TGTGCCATCAGTGAGGGACGCGGCTACACCTTC. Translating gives CAISEGRGYTF.

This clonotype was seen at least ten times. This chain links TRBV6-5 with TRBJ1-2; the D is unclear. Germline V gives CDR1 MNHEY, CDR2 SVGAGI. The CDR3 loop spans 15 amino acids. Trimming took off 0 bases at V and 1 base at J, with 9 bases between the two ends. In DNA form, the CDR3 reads TGTGCCAGCAGTTACTCGAAACACATTAACTATGGCTACACCTTC. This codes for CASSYSKHINYGYTF.

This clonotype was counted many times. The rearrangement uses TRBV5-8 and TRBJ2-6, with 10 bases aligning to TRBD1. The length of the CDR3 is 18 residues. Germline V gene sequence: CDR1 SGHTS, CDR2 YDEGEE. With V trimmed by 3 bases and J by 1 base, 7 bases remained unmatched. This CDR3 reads CASSSRDRGPSGANVLTF. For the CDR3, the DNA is TGTGCCAGCAGCTCGCGGGACAGGGGACCTTCTGGGGCCAACGTCCTGACTTTC. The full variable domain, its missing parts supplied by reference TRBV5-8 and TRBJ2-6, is EAGVTQSPTHLIKTRGQQATLRCSPISGHTSVYWYQQALGLGLQFLLWYDEGEERNRGNFPPRFSGRQFPNYSSELNVNALELEDSALYLCASSSRDRGPSGANVLTFGAGSRLTVL.

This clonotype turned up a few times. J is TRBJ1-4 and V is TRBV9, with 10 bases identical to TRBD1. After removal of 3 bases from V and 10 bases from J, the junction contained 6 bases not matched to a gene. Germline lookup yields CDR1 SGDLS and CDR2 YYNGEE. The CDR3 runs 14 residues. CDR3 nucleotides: TGTGCCAGCAGCGGCCGGGACAGGGGATCAAAACTGTTTTTT. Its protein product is CASSGRDRGSKLFF.

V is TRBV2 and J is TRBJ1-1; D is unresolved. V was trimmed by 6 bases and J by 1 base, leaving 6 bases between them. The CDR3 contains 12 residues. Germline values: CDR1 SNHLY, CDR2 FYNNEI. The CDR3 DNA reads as TGTGCCAGCAGAGACGGGAACACTGAAGCTTTCTTT. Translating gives CASRDGNTEAFF.

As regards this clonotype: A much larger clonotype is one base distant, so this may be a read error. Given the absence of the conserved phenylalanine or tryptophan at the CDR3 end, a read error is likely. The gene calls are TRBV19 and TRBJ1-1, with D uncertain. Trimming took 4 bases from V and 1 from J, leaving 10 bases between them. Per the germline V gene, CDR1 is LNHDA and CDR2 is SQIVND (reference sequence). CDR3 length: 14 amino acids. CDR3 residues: CASSTDGRNTEAFS. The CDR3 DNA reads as TGTGCCAGTAGTACGGACGGGCGGAACACTGAAGCTTTCTCT.

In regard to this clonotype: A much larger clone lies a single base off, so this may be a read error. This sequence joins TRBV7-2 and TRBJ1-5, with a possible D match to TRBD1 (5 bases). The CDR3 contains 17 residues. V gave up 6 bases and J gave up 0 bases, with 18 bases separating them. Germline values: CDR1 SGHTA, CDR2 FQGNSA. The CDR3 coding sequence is TGTGCCAGCAGTTTTTCCGGGGCAGCTTATAGCAATCAGCCCCAGCATTTT. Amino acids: CASSFSGAAYSNQPQHF.

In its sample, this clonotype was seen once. Written as DNA, the CDR3 is TGTGCCAGCGCGACAGGGGCGATGAACACTGAAGCTTTCTTT. This encodes CASATGAMNTEAFF. The V and J genes are TRBV2 and TRBJ1-1, with 8 positions matching TRBD1. The trim removed 8 bases at V and 0 bases at J, leaving 5 bases unmatched. Looked up from germline, CDR1 is SNHLY and CDR2 is FYNNEI. The CDR3 has 14 residues.

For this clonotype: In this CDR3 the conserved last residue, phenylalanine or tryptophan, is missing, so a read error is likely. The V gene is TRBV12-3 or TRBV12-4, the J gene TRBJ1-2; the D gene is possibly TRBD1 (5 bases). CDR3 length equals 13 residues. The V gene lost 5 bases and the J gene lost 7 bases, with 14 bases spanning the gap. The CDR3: CASSPRQKGGYTS. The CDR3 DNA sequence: TGTGCCAGCAGTCCTCGACAGAAAGGTGGCTACACCTCC.

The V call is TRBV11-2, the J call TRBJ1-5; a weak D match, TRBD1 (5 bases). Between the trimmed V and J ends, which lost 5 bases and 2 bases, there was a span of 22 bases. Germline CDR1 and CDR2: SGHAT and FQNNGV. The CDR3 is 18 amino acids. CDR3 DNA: TGTGCCAGCAGCCGCATGGACGAGGGGACCTTTCGCAATCAGCCCCAGCATTTT. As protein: CASSRMDEGTFRNQPQHF.

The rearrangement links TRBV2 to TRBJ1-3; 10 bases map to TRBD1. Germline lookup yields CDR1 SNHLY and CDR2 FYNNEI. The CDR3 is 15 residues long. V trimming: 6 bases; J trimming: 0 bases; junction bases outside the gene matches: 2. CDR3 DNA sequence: TGTGCCAGCAGCCGGGACAGGGGCTCTGGAAACACCATATATTTT. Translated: CASSRDRGSGNTIYF. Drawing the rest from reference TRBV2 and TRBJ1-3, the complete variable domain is EPEVTQTPSHQVTQMGQEVILRCVPISNHLYFYWYRQILGQKVEFLVSFYNNEISEKSEIFDDQFSVERPDGSNFTLKIRSTKLEDSAMYFCASSRDRGSGNTIYFGEGSWLTVV.

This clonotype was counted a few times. Here the CDR3 reads CAVSVGSSGNTIYF. CDR3 sequence (DNA): TGTGCCGTTTCCGTGGGGAGCTCTGGAAACACCATATATTTT. The V gene is TRBV7-6, the J gene TRBJ1-3; D remains ambiguous. CDR1 SGHVS and CDR2 FNYEAQ come from the germline V gene. V dropped 11 bases and J dropped 0 bases, with 14 bases sitting between them. The CDR3 sequence is 14 residues long.

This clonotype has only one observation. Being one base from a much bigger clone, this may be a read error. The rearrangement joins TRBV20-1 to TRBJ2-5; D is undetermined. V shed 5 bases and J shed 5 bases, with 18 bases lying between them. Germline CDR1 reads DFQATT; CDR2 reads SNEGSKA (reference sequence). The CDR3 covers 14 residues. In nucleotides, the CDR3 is TGCAGTGCTGGACGGAACGCAGGAAGGGAGACCCAGTACTTC. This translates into CSAGRNAGRETQYF.

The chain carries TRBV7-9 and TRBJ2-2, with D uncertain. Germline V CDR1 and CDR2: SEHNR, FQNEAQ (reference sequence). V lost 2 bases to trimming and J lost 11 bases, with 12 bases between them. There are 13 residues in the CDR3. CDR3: CASSLIATRELFF. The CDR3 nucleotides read TGTGCCAGCAGCTTAATTGCCACGAGAGAGCTGTTTTTT. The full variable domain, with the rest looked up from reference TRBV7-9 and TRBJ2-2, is DTGVSQNPRHKITKRGQNVTFRCDPISEHNRLYWYRQTLGQGPEFLTYFQNEAQLEKSRLLSDRFSAERPKGSFSTLEIQRTEQGDSAMYLCASSLIATRELFFGEGSRLTVL.

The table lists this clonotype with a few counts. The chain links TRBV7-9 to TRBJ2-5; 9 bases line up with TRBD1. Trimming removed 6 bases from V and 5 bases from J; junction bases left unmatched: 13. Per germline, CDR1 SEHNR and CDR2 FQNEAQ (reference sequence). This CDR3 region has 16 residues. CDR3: CASSLTTTGGQETQYF. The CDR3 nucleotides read TGTGCCAGCAGTCTAACTACCACAGGGGGCCAGGAGACCCAGTACTTC.

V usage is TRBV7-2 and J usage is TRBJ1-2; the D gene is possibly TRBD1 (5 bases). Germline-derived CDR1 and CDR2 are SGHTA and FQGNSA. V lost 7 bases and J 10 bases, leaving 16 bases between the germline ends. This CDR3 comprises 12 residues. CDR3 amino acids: CASTRSWGPYTF. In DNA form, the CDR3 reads TGTGCCAGCACGCGGTCGTGGGGCCCCTACACCTTC. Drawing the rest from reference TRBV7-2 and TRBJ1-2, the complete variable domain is GAGVSQSPSNKVTEKGKDVELRCDPISGHTALYWYRQSLGQGLEFLIYFQGNSAPDKSGLPSDRFSAERTGGSVSTLTIQRTQQEDSAVYLCASTRSWGPYTFGSGTRLTVV.

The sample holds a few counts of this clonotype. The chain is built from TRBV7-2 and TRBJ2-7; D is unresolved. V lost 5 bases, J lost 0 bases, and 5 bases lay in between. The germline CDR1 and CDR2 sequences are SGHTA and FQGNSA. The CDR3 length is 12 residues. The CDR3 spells CASSTLSYEQYF. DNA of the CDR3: TGTGCCAGCAGCACTCTCTCCTACGAGCAGTACTTC. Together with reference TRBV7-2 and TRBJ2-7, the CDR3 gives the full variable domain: GAGVSQSPSNKVTEKGKDVELRCDPISGHTALYWYRQSLGQGLEFLIYFQGNSAPDKSGLPSDRFSAERTGGSVSTLTIQRTQQEDSAVYLCASSTLSYEQYFGPGTRLTVT.

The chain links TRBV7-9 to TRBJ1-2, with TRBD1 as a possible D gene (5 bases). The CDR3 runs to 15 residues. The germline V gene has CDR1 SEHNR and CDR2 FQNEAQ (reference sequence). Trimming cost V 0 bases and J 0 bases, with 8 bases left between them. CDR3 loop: CASSLAGLSNYGYTF. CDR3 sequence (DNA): TGTGCCAGCAGCTTAGCGGGACTCTCTAACTATGGCTACACCTTC.

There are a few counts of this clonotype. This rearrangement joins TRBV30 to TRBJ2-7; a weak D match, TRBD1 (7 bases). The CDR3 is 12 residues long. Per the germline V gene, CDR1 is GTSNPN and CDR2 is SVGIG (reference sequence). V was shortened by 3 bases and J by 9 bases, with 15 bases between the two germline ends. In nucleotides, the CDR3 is TGTGCCTGGAGCCTTCCAGGGGGACTGCAGTACTTC. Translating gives CAWSLPGGLQYF.

The CDR3 loop is CASSTEYTEAFF. CDR3 in DNA: TGTGCCAGTAGTACGGAATACACTGAAGCTTTCTTT. The genes are TRBV19 and TRBJ1-1; D call uncertain. The CDR3 sequence is 12 residues long. The germline V gene encodes CDR1 LNHDA and CDR2 SQIVND (reference sequence). Trimming cost V 4 bases and J 3 bases, with 6 bases left between them. Variable domain in full (rest from reference TRBV19 and TRBJ1-1): DGGITQSPKYLFRKEGQNVTLSCEQNLNHDAMYWYRQDPGQGLRLIYYSQIVNDFQKGDIAEGYSVSREKKESFPLTVTSAQKNPTAFYLCASSTEYTEAFFGQGTRLTVV.

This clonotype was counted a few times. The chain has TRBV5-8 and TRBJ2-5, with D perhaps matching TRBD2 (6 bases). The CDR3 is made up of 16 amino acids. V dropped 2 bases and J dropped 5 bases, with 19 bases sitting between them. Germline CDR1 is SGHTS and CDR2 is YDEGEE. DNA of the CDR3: TGTGCCAGCAGCTTCGGAGGGGATGGGTTTAGGGAGACCCAGTACTTC. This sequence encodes CASSFGGDGFRETQYF. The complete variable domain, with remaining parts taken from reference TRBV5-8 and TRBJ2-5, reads EAGVTQSPTHLIKTRGQQATLRCSPISGHTSVYWYQQALGLGLQFLLWYDEGEERNRGNFPPRFSGRQFPNYSSELNVNALELEDSALYLCASSFGGDGFRETQYFGPGTRLLVL.

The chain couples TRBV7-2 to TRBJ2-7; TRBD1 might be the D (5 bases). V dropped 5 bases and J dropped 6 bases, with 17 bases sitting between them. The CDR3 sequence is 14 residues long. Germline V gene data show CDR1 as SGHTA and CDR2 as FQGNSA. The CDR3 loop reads CASSPYRPLSEQYF. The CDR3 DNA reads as TGTGCCAGCAGCCCGTACAGGCCACTAAGCGAGCAGTACTTC.

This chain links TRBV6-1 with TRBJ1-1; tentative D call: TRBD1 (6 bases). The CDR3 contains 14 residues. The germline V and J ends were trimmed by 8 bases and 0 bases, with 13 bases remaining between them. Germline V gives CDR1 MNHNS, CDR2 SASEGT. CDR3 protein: CASSHGGMNTEAFF. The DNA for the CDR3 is TGTGCCAGCTCTCATGGGGGCATGAACACTGAAGCTTTCTTT.